This T cell receptor (beta chain) was retrieved from a study of monozygotic twins with inflammatory bowel disease. Study-wide findings and caveats: The results supported no single strong signal or clonotype associated with IBD.

cDNA encoding TCRalpha and TCRbeta underwent two nested PCRs of around 15 and 9 cycles, each of which was followed by bead purification. TCRdb reworked the 5' RACE reads into one entry per CDR3 protein, no DNA. Its table records over 110,000 distinct CDR3 sequences. Regarding this clonotype: Its antigen remains unidentified.

Sequences were obtained from blood. This TCR derives from a human donor with ulcerative colitis or Crohn's disease, or a healthy co-twin of an affected twin (not recorded which).

CDR3: CASSLDRQNEQYF. The gene calls are TRBV5-1 and TRBJ2-7. The CDR3 sequence is 13 residues long. Germline V CDR1 and CDR2: SGHRS, YFSETQ.